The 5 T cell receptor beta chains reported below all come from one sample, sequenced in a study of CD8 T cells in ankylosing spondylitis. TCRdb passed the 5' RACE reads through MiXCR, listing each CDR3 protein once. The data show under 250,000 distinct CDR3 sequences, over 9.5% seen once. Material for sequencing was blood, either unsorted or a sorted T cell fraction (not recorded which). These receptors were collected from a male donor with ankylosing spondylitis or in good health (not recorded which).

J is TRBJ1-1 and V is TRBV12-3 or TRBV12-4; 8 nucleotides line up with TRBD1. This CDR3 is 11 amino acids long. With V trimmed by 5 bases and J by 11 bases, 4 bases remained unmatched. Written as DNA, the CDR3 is TGTGCCAGCAGTCCGGACAGGGTGGCTTTCTTT. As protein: CASSPDRVAFF.

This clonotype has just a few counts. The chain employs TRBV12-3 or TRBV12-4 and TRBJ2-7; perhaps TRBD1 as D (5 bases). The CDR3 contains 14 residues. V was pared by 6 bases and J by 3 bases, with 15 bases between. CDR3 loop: CASRQTENYYEQYF. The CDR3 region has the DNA TGTGCCAGCAGACAGACAGAGAATTACTACGAGCAGTACTTC.

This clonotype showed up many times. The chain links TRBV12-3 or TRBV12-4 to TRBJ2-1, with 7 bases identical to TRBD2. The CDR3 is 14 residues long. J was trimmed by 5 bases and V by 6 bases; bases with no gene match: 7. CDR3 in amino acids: CASSIRDYNNEQFF. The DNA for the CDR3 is TGTGCCAGCAGCATCCGGGACTACAACAATGAGCAGTTCTTC.

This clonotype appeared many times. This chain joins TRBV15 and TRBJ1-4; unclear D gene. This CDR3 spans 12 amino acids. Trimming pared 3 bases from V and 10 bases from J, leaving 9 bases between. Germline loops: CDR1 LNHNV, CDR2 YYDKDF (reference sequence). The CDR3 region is CATSRDLIKLFF. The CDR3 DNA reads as TGTGCCACCAGCAGGGATTTGATAAAACTGTTTTTT.

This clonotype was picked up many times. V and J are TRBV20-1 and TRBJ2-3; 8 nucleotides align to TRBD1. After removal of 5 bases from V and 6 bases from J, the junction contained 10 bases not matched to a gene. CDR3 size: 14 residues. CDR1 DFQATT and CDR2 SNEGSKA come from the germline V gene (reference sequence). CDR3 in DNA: TGCAGTGCTTCAGGGGGCCACCCAGGGGATACGCAGTATTTT. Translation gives CSASGGHPGDTQYF.